This T cell receptor (beta chain) was profiled in a study of blood T cell repertoires in COVID-19. Study-wide background: Donors in the United States, Italy and Spain gave samples during acute or convalescent COVID-19. Nucleic acid was either cDNA or gDNA, and it came from T cells, B-cell-depleted T cells, or PBMCs.

CDR1 and CDR2 (germline): KGHSH, LQKENI. The V segment lost 3 bases and the J segment 5 bases; nucleotides outside the gene matches: 4. The CDR3 has 15 residues. Clones were read by immunoSEQ multiplex PCR, and TCRdb kept only the in-frame ones, dropping some. This sample has roughly 180,000 clones, with about 76% found just once. The clonotype originates from a woman aged 45 to 65 with active or convalescent COVID-19. The sequenced material came from peripheral blood. The V gene is TRBV18, the J gene TRBJ2-5; 12 bases line up with TRBD1. In DNA, the CDR3 is TGTGCCAGCTCACCCGGGACAGGGGGCCTGGAGACCCAGTACTTC. Protein sequence: CASSPGTGGLETQYF.